The 15 T cell receptor beta chains in this list originate from one sample, sequenced in a study of CXCR3-negative and CXCR3-positive naive CD8 T cells. All TRB cDNA libraries came from 5' RACE performed with UMI labels. TCRdb reanalyzed the 5' RACE reads and collapses them to one entry per CDR3 protein, without DNA. The sample totals 100,000 to 150,000 distinct CDR3 sequences; its top ten clones hold about 0.3%. The material sequenced was naive CXCR3- CD8+ T cells from blood. Subset of the sample: CD45RO-CCR7+CD27+CD95- naive CD8+ T cells lacking CXCR3 (TNR3-). These receptors all stem from a human donor in good health. Some clones in this sample may be carry-over from other donors' samples.

The V call is TRBV12-3 or TRBV12-4, the J call TRBJ1-2; TCRdb's D call, TRBD1, is unchecked because there is no DNA. The CDR3 has 16 residues. The CDR3 loop is CASSFSRGRLNYGYTF.

The V call is TRBV7-6, the J call TRBJ2-7; the TRBD1 assignment by TCRdb is unverifiable without DNA. This CDR3 is 20 amino acids long. Germline loops: CDR1 SGHVS, CDR2 FNYEAQ. CDR3 in amino acids: CASSFSPGQGISDLHYEQYF.

This rearrangement joins TRBV5-1 to TRBJ2-1; as DNA is missing, the TRBD1 call by TCRdb cannot be tested. The germline gives CDR1 SGHRS, CDR2 YFSETQ. The CDR3 runs to 13 residues. The CDR3 sequence: CASSPSVASLEFF.

V and J are TRBV11-3 and TRBJ2-7; TCRdb's D gene call, TRBD1, goes unchecked for lack of DNA. Germline V gene sequence: CDR1 SGHNT, CDR2 YENEEA. This CDR3 comprises 13 residues. The chain's CDR3 is CASSSGQTYEQYF.

The chain has TRBV28 and TRBJ2-7; as DNA is missing, the TRBD2 call by TCRdb cannot be tested. This CDR3 contains 15 residues. Germline CDR1 MDHEN, CDR2 SYDVKM. The CDR3 protein is CASSQIAGPNLEQYF.

The V call is TRBV19, the J call TRBJ1-1. From germline, CDR1 is LNHDA and CDR2 SQIVND (reference sequence). This CDR3 comprises 14 residues. CDR3 residues: CASSITDLNTEAFF. Complete variable domain (other parts from reference TRBV19 and TRBJ1-1): DGGITQSPKYLFRKEGQNVTLSCEQNLNHDAMYWYRQDPGQGLRLIYYSQIVNDFQKGDIAEGYSVSREKKESFPLTVTSAQKNPTAFYLCASSITDLNTEAFFGQGTRLTVV.

The gene calls are TRBV7-6 and TRBJ1-1; TCRdb lists TRBD1, though no DNA is available to test this call. This CDR3 is built from 14 residues. Germline lookup yields CDR1 SGHVS and CDR2 FNYEAQ. The CDR3 is CASSLGGLNTEAFF.

V gene TRBV7-3 combines with J gene TRBJ2-2; TCRdb's D call of TRBD1 is untestable without DNA. The CDR3 has 16 residues. The germline CDR1 and CDR2 sequences are SGHTA and FQGTGA. CDR3 sequence reads: CASSLSGGANTGELFF.

The V gene is TRBV7-9, the J gene TRBJ2-5; lacking DNA, the TRBD2 call made by TCRdb goes unchecked. The CDR3 loop spans 16 amino acids. Looked up from germline, CDR1 is SEHNR and CDR2 is FQNEAQ (reference sequence). The CDR3: CASSVFSGGFQETQYF.

The rearrangement joins TRBV5-1 to TRBJ1-5; TCRdb's D call of TRBD1 is untestable without DNA. The CDR3 loop spans 17 amino acids. Germline V gives CDR1 SGHRS, CDR2 YFSETQ. Here the CDR3 reads CASSSDREGVSNQPQHF. The variable domain in full, completed from reference TRBV5-1 and TRBJ1-5, reads KAGVTQTPRYLIKTRGQQVTLSCSPISGHRSVSWYQQTPGQGLQFLFEYFSETQRNKGNFPGRFSGRQFSNSRSEMNVSTLELGDSALYLCASSSDREGVSNQPQHFGDGTRLSIL.

The CDR3 spells CASSYGVGEQYF. This chain uses TRBV6-2 or TRBV6-3 with TRBJ2-7. CDR3 length: 12 residues. Germline assignment: CDR1 MNHEY and CDR2 SVGEGT.

V is TRBV28 and J is TRBJ2-7; the TRBD1 assignment by TCRdb is unverifiable without DNA. This CDR3 spans 15 amino acids. Germline V CDR1 and CDR2: MDHEN, SYDVKM. Here the CDR3 reads CASSLRGQGEVEQYF.

The rearrangement uses TRBV5-5 and TRBJ2-5; there is no DNA to check the TCRdb D call of TRBD2. Germline CDR1 is SGHKS and CDR2 is YYEKEE (reference sequence). The CDR3 length is 16 residues. CDR3 sequence: CASSPAPVSGQETQYF.

The CDR3 here is CASSSTSGRSGTDTQYF. The chain joins TRBV28 to TRBJ2-3; absent DNA, TCRdb's TRBD2 call cannot be checked. The CDR3 is 17 residues long. The germline CDR1 and CDR2 sequences are MDHEN and SYDVKM.

V and J are TRBV15 and TRBJ1-5. This CDR3 spans 16 amino acids. Germline loops: CDR1 LNHNV, CDR2 YYDKDF (reference sequence). The CDR3 protein is CATSRDRSFSNQPQHF.